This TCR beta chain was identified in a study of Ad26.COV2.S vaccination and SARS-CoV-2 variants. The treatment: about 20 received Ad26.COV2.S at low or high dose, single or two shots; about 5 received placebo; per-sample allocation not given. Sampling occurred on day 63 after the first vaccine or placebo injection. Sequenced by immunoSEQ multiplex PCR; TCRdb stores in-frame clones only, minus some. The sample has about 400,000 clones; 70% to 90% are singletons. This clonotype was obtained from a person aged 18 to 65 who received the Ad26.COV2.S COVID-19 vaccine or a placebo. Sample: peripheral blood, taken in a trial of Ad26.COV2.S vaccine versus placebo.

The CDR3 loop is CSVRGVGFSGELFF. CDR3 coding DNA: TGCAGCGTTCGGGGGGTTGGTTTTTCCGGGGAGCTGTTTTTT. This chain uses TRBV29-1 with TRBJ2-2, with TRBD2 matching 7 bases. The CDR3 loop spans 14 amino acids. V was clipped by 5 bases and J by 6 bases; unmatched bases: 9. Germline CDR1 and CDR2: SQVTM and ANQGSEA.